Described below is a single TCR beta chain sequence and its context. V lost 5 bases to trimming and J lost 2 bases; unmatched junction nucleotides: 6. In germline, CDR1 is MDHEN, CDR2 SYDVKM. The CDR3 runs 15 residues. The source of the sample is a study of blood T cell repertoires in COVID-19. About the research overall: Both acute and convalescent COVID-19 samples were obtained from the United States, Italy and Spain. T cells, B-cell-depleted T cells, or PBMCs supplied cDNA or gDNA.

Study processing details: Researchers report that nucleated cell counts were estimated from reference gene primer amplification. Assay used: immunoSEQ multiplex PCR; TCRdb lists only in-frame clones, some missing. V and J calls and clone size are copied from that table; D and trimming were computed from the DNA. This table has around 99,000 clones, around 80% appearing once. The sequence was collected from a man between 50 and 59 years old who had recovered from COVID-19. This sequence joins TRBV28 and TRBJ1-2; 9 bases are a match to TRBD1. The sample consisted of peripheral blood. CDR3 protein: CASSPGTGKNYGYTF. CDR3 nucleotide sequence: TGTGCCAGCAGTCCGGGGACAGGGAAAAACTATGGCTACACCTTC.